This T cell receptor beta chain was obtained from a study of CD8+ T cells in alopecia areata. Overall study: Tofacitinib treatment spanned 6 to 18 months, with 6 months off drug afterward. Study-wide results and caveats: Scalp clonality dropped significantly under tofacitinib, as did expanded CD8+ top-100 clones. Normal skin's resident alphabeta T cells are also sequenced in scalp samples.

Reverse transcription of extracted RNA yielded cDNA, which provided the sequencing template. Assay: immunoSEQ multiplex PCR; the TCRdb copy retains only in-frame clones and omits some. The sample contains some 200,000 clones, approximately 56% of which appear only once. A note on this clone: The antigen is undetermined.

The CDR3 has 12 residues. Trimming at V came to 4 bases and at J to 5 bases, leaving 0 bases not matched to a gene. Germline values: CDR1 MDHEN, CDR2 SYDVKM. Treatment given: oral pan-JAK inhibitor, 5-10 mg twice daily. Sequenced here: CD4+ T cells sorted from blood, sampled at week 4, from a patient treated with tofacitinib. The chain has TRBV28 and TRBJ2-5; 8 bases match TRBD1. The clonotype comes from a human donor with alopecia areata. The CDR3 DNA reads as TGTGCCAGCAGTTGGGACAGGGAGACCCAGTACTTC. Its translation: CASSWDRETQYF. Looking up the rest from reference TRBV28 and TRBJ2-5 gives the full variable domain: DVKVTQSSRYLVKRTGEKVFLECVQDMDHENMFWYRQDPGLGLRLIYFSYDVKMKEKGDIPEGYSVSREKKERFSLILESASTNQTSMYLCASSWDRETQYFGPGTRLLVL.